The entry below gives a single T cell receptor (beta chain) sequence along with its context. Its specificity is unknown. The sample is drawn from a study of vaccination and CD4 T cells after COVID-19. Study background: No peptide, an HIV-1 Nef pool, or a CEFX pool was what each control culture received.

Treatment denoted: approximately nine-day PBMC culture with coronavirus spike peptide pools or control peptides (ViraFEST assay). Under the ViraFEST approach, antigen-specific T cells were expanded with peptide pools and TCRs subsequently sequenced. CD4+ T cells that had been cultured provided DNA sequenced with the Oncomine TCR Beta short-read assay. MiXCR was run by TCRdb on the PCR reads, yielding one entry per CDR3 protein. This sample has tens of thousands of distinct CDR3 sequences, with 58% found just once. Specimen: CD4+ T cells from blood, cultured in vitro. This receptor was taken from a human donor who had recovered from COVID-19.

The CDR3 region has the DNA TGCAGTGCTAGAGATGGAAGGAATCAGCCCCAGCATTTT. It translates to CSARDGRNQPQHF. This rearrangement joins TRBV20-1 to TRBJ1-5; D unresolved. The CDR3 is 13 amino acids. V was shortened by 0 bases and J by 4 bases, with 7 bases between the two germline ends. From germline, CDR1 is DFQATT and CDR2 SNEGSKA (reference sequence).